The source of this T cell receptor beta chain is a study of T-cell reconstitution after alpha-beta-depleted transplantation in children. Germline V gives CDR1 DFQATT, CDR2 SNEGSKA (reference sequence). This CDR3 region has 12 residues. V shed 4 bases and J shed 7 bases, with 14 bases lying between them. This sample's TCRbeta library carried unique molecular identifier barcodes. TCRdb analysed the PCR reads with MiXCR anew, one entry per CDR3 protein. This table holds hundreds of thousands of distinct CDR3 sequences, 10% to 15% found once. The chain uses TRBV20-1 and TRBJ2-7, with D tentatively TRBD1 (5 bases). This material consisted of PBMCs, mostly from graft donor cells, taken 360 days after TCRalphabeta/CD19-depleted stem cell transplant. This clonotype originated in a male patient younger than 18 who had a stem cell transplant for acute myeloid leukemia, so the T cells may come from the graft donor. The CDR3 DNA reads TGCAGTGCTACAAGGGGATTGGAGGAGCAGTACTTC. Encoded protein: CSATRGLEEQYF.